Each of the 27 T cell receptor beta chains below was sequenced from the same sample in a study of patients and donors after allogeneic stem cell transplantation. TCRdb redid the calling of the RT-PCR reads with MiXCR, one entry per CDR3 protein. Of 800,000 to 1,000,000 distinct CDR3 sequences in the sample, over 15% were seen once. The sample consisted of blood, either unsorted or a sorted T cell fraction (not recorded which). The source of these receptors is a human donor who was either an allogeneic HSCT recipient or a stem cell or donor lymphocyte infusion donor (not recorded which). It is not recorded whose cells these are; they may come from a transplant donor.

The sample holds a few counts of this clonotype. This rearrangement joins TRBV19 to TRBJ1-5; 10 bases line up with TRBD1. Per germline, CDR1 LNHDA and CDR2 SQIVND (reference sequence). The CDR3 contains 16 residues. The junction had 6 bases not matched to a gene; V was cut back by 4 bases and J by 3 bases. This CDR3 reads CASSTGQGVINQPQHF. The CDR3 DNA reads TGTGCCAGTAGTACTGGACAGGGGGTCATCAATCAGCCCCAGCATTTT.

V usage is TRBV27 and J usage is TRBJ2-4; a possible D gene is TRBD1 (5 bases). This CDR3 is 20 amino acids long. CDR1 and CDR2 (germline): MNHEY, SMNVEV (reference sequence). Trimming stripped 2 bases from V and 3 bases from J, with 26 bases between. In DNA form, the CDR3 reads TGTGCCAGCAGTTTAGACGACAGCCTTCTAACGAGTGCTGGCAAAAACATTCAGTACTTC. Its translation is CASSLDDSLLTSAGKNIQYF.

This clonotype showed up just a few times. This rearrangement joins TRBV27 to TRBJ1-4, with a tentative D call TRBD1 (5 bases). The germline V gene encodes CDR1 MNHEY and CDR2 SMNVEV (reference sequence). CDR3 length: 15 residues. V lost 6 bases and J lost 3, with 14 bases in between. The CDR3 region is CASRSQGNPNEKLFF. CDR3 coding DNA: TGTGCCAGCAGGTCTCAGGGAAATCCTAATGAAAAACTGTTTTTT. Variable domain in full (rest from reference TRBV27 and TRBJ1-4): EAQVTQNPRYLITVTGKKLTVTCSQNMNHEYMSWYRQDPGLGLRQIYYSMNVEVTDKGDVPEGYKVSRKEKRNFPLILESPSPNQTSLYFCASRSQGNPNEKLFFGSGTQLSVL.

This clonotype was found many times. The chain recombines TRBV29-1 with TRBJ1-2; the match to TRBD1 covers 7 bases. The CDR3 runs 11 residues. The germline gives CDR1 SQVTM, CDR2 ANQGSEA. V trimming: 5 bases; J trimming: 7 bases; junction bases outside the gene matches: 4. CDR3 sequence reads: CSVTTGSGYTF. In nucleotides, the CDR3 is TGCAGCGTTACGACAGGGTCTGGCTACACCTTC.

The CDR3 is CASSPPIAGGMETQYF. CDR3 nucleotides: TGTGCCAGCTCACCACCGATAGCGGGAGGGATGGAGACCCAGTACTTC. This chain links TRBV18 with TRBJ2-5; 11 bases are a match to TRBD2. The CDR3 runs to 16 residues. Germline lookup yields CDR1 KGHSH and CDR2 LQKENI. Germline trimming cut 0 bases from V and 5 bases from J; bases unmatched to any gene: 5.

This clonotype has just a few counts. The chain recombines TRBV5-1 with TRBJ1-5, with D hard to call. The CDR3 consists of 14 residues. V lost 4 bases, J lost 2 bases, and 10 bases lay in between. Germline CDR1 reads SGHRS; CDR2 reads YFSETQ. CDR3 DNA sequence: TGCGCCAGCAGCCACGACGGGGGCAATCAGCCCCAGCATTTT. It codes for CASSHDGGNQPQHF.

The chain carries TRBV7-2 and TRBJ2-7; tentative D call: TRBD1 (6 bases). The germline V and J ends were trimmed by 6 bases and 3 bases, with 18 bases remaining between them. The germline V gene has CDR1 SGHTA and CDR2 FQGNSA. The CDR3 runs 15 residues. CDR3 in DNA: TGTGCCAGCAGTCAAGCCTCGGGACAACTCTACGAGCAGTACTTC. It translates to CASSQASGQLYEQYF.

This clonotype occurred a few times. The chain employs TRBV4-2 and TRBJ2-7, with no clear D. V was clipped by 0 bases and J by 2 bases, with 5 bases between them. Germline V gene sequence: CDR1 LGHNA, CDR2 YNFKEQ. The length of the CDR3 is 13 residues. The CDR3 here is CASSQESTYEQYF. The CDR3 coding sequence is TGTGCCAGCAGCCAAGAAAGCACCTACGAGCAGTACTTC.

The chain joins TRBV4-1 to TRBJ2-7; TRBD2 agrees at 9 bases. The junction had 8 bases not matched to a gene; V was cut back by 1 base and J by 4 bases. From germline, CDR1 is MGHRA and CDR2 YSYEKL. The CDR3 contains 16 residues. The CDR3 coding sequence is TGCGCCAGCAGCCAAGTGTTGGGACTAGCCGCGTACGAGCAGTACTTC. Its protein is CASSQVLGLAAYEQYF.

The table lists this clonotype with many counts. The V and J genes are TRBV5-1 and TRBJ2-2; TRBD1 matches at 7 bases. CDR1 is SGHRS, CDR2 YFSETQ, per germline. There are 15 residues in the CDR3. V trimming: 1 base; J trimming: 7 bases; junction bases outside the gene matches: 7. This CDR3 reads CASSLIGTVNGELFF. The CDR3 nucleotides read TGCGCCAGCAGCTTGATCGGGACAGTTAACGGGGAGCTGTTTTTT. The whole variable domain, remainder taken from reference TRBV5-1 and TRBJ2-2, is KAGVTQTPRYLIKTRGQQVTLSCSPISGHRSVSWYQQTPGQGLQFLFEYFSETQRNKGNFPGRFSGRQFSNSRSEMNVSTLELGDSALYLCASSLIGTVNGELFFGEGSRLTVL.

The chain combines TRBV20-1 with TRBJ2-1, with 11 bases matching TRBD1. The CDR3 is 14 residues long. V lost 5 bases and J lost 6; bases outside the gene matches: 6. Germline assignment: CDR1 DFQATT and CDR2 SNEGSKA (reference sequence). This CDR3 reads CSAGDRGRVNEQFF. CDR3 sequence (DNA): TGCAGTGCTGGGGACAGGGGGAGGGTCAATGAGCAGTTCTTC.

V and J are TRBV3-1 and TRBJ1-3; D gene ambiguous. Trimming removed 2 bases at V and 2 bases at J, with 10 bases between. This CDR3 region has 15 residues. CDR1 is LGHDT and CDR2 is YNNKEL in the germline V gene (reference sequence). CDR3 in amino acids: CASSQFRNTGNTIYF. The CDR3 DNA is TGTGCCAGCAGCCAATTTAGAAATACTGGAAACACCATATATTTT.

The V call is TRBV12-3 or TRBV12-4, the J call TRBJ2-5; D possibly corresponds to TRBD2 (7 bases). The length of the CDR3 is 13 residues. Trimming left V 5 bases short and J 2 bases short, with 9 bases between. The CDR3 region has the DNA TGTGCCAGCAGTAAGGGGGGGCAAGAGACCCAGTACTTC. Translation: CASSKGGQETQYF.

This clonotype was counted a few times. This chain uses TRBV28 with TRBJ2-1; tentatively, D is TRBD1 (5 bases). The CDR3 is 12 amino acids. Germline V gene data show CDR1 as MDHEN and CDR2 as SYDVKM. V shed 6 bases and J shed 10 bases, with 13 bases lying between them. The CDR3 nucleotides are TGTGCCAGCAGCATAGGGGCCCTCGAGCAGTTCTTC. Residues: CASSIGALEQFF.

This chain connects TRBV7-9 to TRBJ2-5; perhaps TRBD1 as D (5 bases). The CDR3 totals 11 residues. The V gene lost 10 bases and the J gene lost 2 bases, with 8 bases spanning the gap. CDR1 SEHNR and CDR2 FQNEAQ come from the germline V gene (reference sequence). The CDR3 loop is CATQGQETQYF. The CDR3 bases are TGTGCCACCCAGGGTCAAGAGACCCAGTACTTC.

This clonotype appeared once. The rearrangement links TRBV7-3 to TRBJ2-3; 12 nucleotides line up with TRBD2. V shed 2 bases, J shed 1 base, and the junction held 13 bases outside the gene matches. The CDR3 is made up of 20 amino acids. Germline loops: CDR1 SGHTA, CDR2 FQGTGA. The CDR3 DNA reads as TGTGCCAGCAGCTTAGGGCTAGCGGGGGGGGGTGCCCCTGGCACAGATACGCAGTATTTT. This encodes CASSLGLAGGGAPGTDTQYF.

This rearrangement joins TRBV5-1 to TRBJ1-4; D not certain. The V gene lost 4 bases and the J gene lost 8 bases, with 15 bases spanning the gap. Germline values: CDR1 SGHRS, CDR2 YFSETQ. The CDR3 is made up of 14 amino acids. CDR3 amino acids: CASSGRDPTEKLFF. The CDR3 nucleotides are TGCGCCAGCAGCGGGAGGGATCCCACCGAAAAACTGTTTTTT.

The chain joins TRBV20-1 to TRBJ2-7; 8 positions agree with TRBD2. The CDR3 length is 15 residues. Germline V lookup: CDR1 DFQATT, CDR2 SNEGSKA (reference sequence). Germline trimming cut 2 bases from V and 0 bases from J; bases unmatched to any gene: 6. CDR3 region: CSARSLSGSSYEQYF. The CDR3 nucleotides read TGCAGTGCTAGATCCCTCAGCGGGAGCTCCTACGAGCAGTACTTC.

This clonotype was found a few times. The chain joins TRBV20-1 to TRBJ2-1; 7 bases map to TRBD2. V shed 6 bases, J shed 1 base, and the junction held 6 bases outside the gene matches. Germline CDR1 DFQATT, CDR2 SNEGSKA (reference sequence). The CDR3 has 14 residues. CDR3 sequence: CSASGLNSYNEQFF. Written as DNA, the CDR3 is TGCAGTGCGTCGGGACTAAATTCCTACAATGAGCAGTTCTTC.

This clonotype was seen just once. The rearrangement links TRBV7-2 to TRBJ2-3, with D possibly matching TRBD2 (7 bases). In germline, CDR1 is SGHTA, CDR2 FQGNSA. CDR3 size: 16 residues. Trimming removed 4 bases from V and 2 bases from J, with 16 bases in between. CDR3 in amino acids: CASSSQGGGNTDTQYF. CDR3 in DNA: TGTGCCAGCAGCTCGCAAGGGGGGGGAAACACAGATACGCAGTATTTT. Full variable domain (rest looked up from reference TRBV7-2 and TRBJ2-3): GAGVSQSPSNKVTEKGKDVELRCDPISGHTALYWYRQSLGQGLEFLIYFQGNSAPDKSGLPSDRFSAERTGGSVSTLTIQRTQQEDSAVYLCASSSQGGGNTDTQYFGPGTRLTVL.

The genes are TRBV6-1 and TRBJ1-2, with D unclear. CDR3 length: 13 amino acids. The V end lost 6 bases, the J end lost 8 bases, and 16 bases lay between the germline ends. The germline gives CDR1 MNHNS, CDR2 SASEGT. The CDR3 region has the DNA TGTGCCAGCAGCCCCGGGCCCCGCCCCGGCTACACCTTC. Amino acid sequence: CASSPGPRPGYTF.

Many counts were recorded for this clonotype. This chain links TRBV5-1 with TRBJ2-2, with a weak D call TRBD2 (5 bases). Germline V gives CDR1 SGHRS, CDR2 YFSETQ. This CDR3 contains 16 residues. Trimming took 4 bases from V and 5 from J, leaving 18 bases between them. In DNA form, the CDR3 reads TGCGCCAGCAGCAGCGGTCCGATGGAGGATACCGGGGAGCTGTTTTTT. This sequence encodes CASSSGPMEDTGELFF.

This chain joins TRBV30 and TRBJ2-4; 11 bases agree with TRBD2. This CDR3 is built from 14 residues. Trimming cost V 2 bases and J 6 bases; bases outside gene matches: 3. Looked up from germline, CDR1 is GTSNPN and CDR2 is SVGIG (reference sequence). The chain's CDR3 is CAWSLTSGANIQYF. The CDR3 region has the DNA TGTGCCTGGAGTCTGACTAGCGGGGCAAACATTCAGTACTTC. The full variable domain, completed using reference TRBV30 and TRBJ2-4, is SQTIHQWPATLVQPVGSPLSLECTVEGTSNPNLYWYRQAAGRGLQLLFYSVGIGQISSEVPQNLSASRPQDRQFILSSKKLLLSDSGFYLCAWSLTSGANIQYFGAGTRLSVL.

In its sample, this clonotype was seen a few times. V and J are TRBV20-1 and TRBJ2-7; TRBD2 aligns across 9 bases. Germline assignment: CDR1 DFQATT and CDR2 SNEGSKA (reference sequence). The CDR3 sequence is 15 residues long. With V trimmed by 1 base and J by 2 bases, 6 bases remained unmatched. CDR3 nucleotides: TGCAGTGCTAGAGTCCTAGCGGGACCAACCTACGAGCAGTACTTC. Translating it yields CSARVLAGPTYEQYF.

This clonotype was recorded once. The chain carries TRBV4-1 and TRBJ2-7; 12 bases map to TRBD2. Germline CDR1 is MGHRA and CDR2 is YSYEKL. Unmatched junction bases numbered 8, after V lost 2 bases and J lost 12 bases. This CDR3 is 14 amino acids long. CDR3 region: CASSQMYGTSGLYF. The CDR3 DNA reads TGCGCCAGCAGCCAAATGTACGGGACTAGCGGGTTGTACTTC.

The chain employs TRBV5-6 and TRBJ1-2; no firm D call. Germline assignment: CDR1 SGHDT and CDR2 YYEEEE. V was cut by 2 bases and J by 5 bases, with 13 bases left in between. The CDR3 extends over 14 amino acids. In nucleotides, the CDR3 is TGTGCCAGCAGCTTTCCTCAGGTTCGGTATGGCTACACCTTC. It specifies CASSFPQVRYGYTF.

This clonotype was seen many times. The chain carries TRBV20-1 and TRBJ1-3, with D perhaps matching TRBD1 (5 bases). The CDR3 totals 14 residues. Germline loops: CDR1 DFQATT, CDR2 SNEGSKA (reference sequence). Trimming pared 6 bases from V and 4 bases from J, leaving 16 bases between. CDR3 sequence reads: CSAGHGTLGNTIYF. The CDR3 nucleotides are TGCAGTGCCGGACATGGGACGTTGGGAAACACCATATATTTT.